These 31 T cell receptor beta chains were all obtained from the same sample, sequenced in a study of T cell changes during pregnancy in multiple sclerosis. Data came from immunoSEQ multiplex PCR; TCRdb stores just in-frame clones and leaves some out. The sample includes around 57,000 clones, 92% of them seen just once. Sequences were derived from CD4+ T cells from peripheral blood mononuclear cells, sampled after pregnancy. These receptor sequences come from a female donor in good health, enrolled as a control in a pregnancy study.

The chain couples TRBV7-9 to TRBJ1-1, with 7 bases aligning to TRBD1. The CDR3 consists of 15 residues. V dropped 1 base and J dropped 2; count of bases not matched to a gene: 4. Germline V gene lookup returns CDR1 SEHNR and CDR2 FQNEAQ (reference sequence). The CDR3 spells CASSLEDRANTEAFF. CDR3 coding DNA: TGTGCCAGCAGCTTAGAAGACAGGGCAAACACTGAAGCTTTCTTT.

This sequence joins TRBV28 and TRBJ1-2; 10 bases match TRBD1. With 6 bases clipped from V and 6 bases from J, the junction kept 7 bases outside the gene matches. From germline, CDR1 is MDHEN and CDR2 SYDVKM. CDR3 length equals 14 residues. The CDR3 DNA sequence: TGTGCCAGCAGACCACTCGGGACAGGGGATGGCTACACCTTC. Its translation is CASRPLGTGDGYTF.

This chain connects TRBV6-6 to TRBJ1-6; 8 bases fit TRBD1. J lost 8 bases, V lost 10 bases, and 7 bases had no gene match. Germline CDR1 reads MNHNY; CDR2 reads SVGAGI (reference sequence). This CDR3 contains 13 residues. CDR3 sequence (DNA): TGTGCCATCCAGGGGGCAGAGTATTCACCCCTCCACTTT. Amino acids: CAIQGAEYSPLHF.

The CDR3 protein is CASSELRGSTDTQYF. In DNA, the CDR3 is TGTGCCAGCAGTGAATTAAGGGGGAGCACAGATACGCAGTATTTT. The chain carries TRBV25-1 and TRBJ2-3, with a weak D call TRBD1 (6 bases). V gave up 1 base and J gave up 0 bases, with 8 bases separating them. This CDR3 has 15 residues. From germline, CDR1 is MGHDK and CDR2 SYGVNS. The full variable domain, in which reference TRBV25-1 and TRBJ2-3 provide the parts outside the CDR3, is EADIYQTPRYLVIGTGKKITLECSQTMGHDKMYWYQQDPGMELHLIHYSYGVNSTEKGDLSSESTVSRIRTEHFPLTLESARPSHTSQYLCASSELRGSTDTQYFGPGTRLTVL.

The CDR3 DNA is TGCGCCAGCAGTGTCCAGGGGCCACCTGCGGAGGTTGGCTACACCTTC. It translates to CASSVQGPPAEVGYTF. This rearrangement joins TRBV5-1 to TRBJ1-2; TRBD1 is a possible D gene (6 bases). The germline V gene encodes CDR1 SGHRS and CDR2 YFSETQ. The CDR3 contains 16 residues. V was trimmed by 5 bases and J by 7 bases, leaving 24 bases between them. The variable domain in full, completed from reference TRBV5-1 and TRBJ1-2, reads KAGVTQTPRYLIKTRGQQVTLSCSPISGHRSVSWYQQTPGQGLQFLFEYFSETQRNKGNFPGRFSGRQFSNSRSEMNVSTLELGDSALYLCASSVQGPPAEVGYTFGSGTRLTVV.

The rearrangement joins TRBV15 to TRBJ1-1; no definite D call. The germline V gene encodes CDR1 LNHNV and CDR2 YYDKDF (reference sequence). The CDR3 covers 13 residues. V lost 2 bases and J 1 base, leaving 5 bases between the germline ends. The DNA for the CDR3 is TGTGCCACCAGCAGACAGGCGAACACTGAAGCTTTCTTT. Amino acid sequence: CATSRQANTEAFF.

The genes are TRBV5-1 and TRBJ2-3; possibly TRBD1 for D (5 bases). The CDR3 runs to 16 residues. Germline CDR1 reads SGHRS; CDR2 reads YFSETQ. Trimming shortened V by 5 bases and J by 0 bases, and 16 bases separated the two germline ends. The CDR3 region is CASRRTDRTSTDTQYF. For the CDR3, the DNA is TGCGCCAGCAGGCGTACTGACAGAACTAGCACAGATACGCAGTATTTT.

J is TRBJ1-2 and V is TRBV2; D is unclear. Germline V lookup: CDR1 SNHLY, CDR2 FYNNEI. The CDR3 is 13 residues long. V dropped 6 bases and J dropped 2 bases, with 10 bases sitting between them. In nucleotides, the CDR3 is TGTGCCAGCAGCGAGACACTCAACTATGGCTACACCTTC. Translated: CASSETLNYGYTF. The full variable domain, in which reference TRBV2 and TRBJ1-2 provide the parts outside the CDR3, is EPEVTQTPSHQVTQMGQEVILRCVPISNHLYFYWYRQILGQKVEFLVSFYNNEISEKSEIFDDQFSVERPDGSNFTLKIRSTKLEDSAMYFCASSETLNYGYTFGSGTRLTVV.

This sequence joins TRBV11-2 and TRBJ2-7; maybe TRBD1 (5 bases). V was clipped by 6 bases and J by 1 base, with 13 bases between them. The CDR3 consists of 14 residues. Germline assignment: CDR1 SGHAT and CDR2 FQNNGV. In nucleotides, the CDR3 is TGTGCCAGCAGTTCTCTTACAGGATCCTACGAGCAGTACTTC. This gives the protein CASSSLTGSYEQYF.

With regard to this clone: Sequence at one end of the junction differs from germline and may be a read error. Here the CDR3 DNA reads TGTGCCAGCAGCATAGCGGGGGCCCGCTACAATGAGCAGTTCTTC. Translating gives CASSIAGARYNEQFF. The V gene is TRBV11-1, the J gene TRBJ2-1, with TRBD2 identical over 9 bases. The germline V gene encodes CDR1 SGHAT and CDR2 FQDESV (reference sequence). The CDR3 is 15 amino acids.

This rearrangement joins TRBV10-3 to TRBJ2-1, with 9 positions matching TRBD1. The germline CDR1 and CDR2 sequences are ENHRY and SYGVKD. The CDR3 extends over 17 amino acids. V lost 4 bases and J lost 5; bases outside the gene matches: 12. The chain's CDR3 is CAISGRTGEIRDNEQFF. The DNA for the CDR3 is TGTGCCATCAGTGGGCGGACAGGGGAAATTCGGGACAATGAGCAGTTCTTC.

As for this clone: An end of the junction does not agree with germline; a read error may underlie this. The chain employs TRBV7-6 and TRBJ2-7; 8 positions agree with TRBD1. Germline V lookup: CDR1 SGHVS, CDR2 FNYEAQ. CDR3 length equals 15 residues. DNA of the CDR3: TGTGCCAGCAGATTAGCCGGGACAGGTACCTACGGCCAGTACTTC. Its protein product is CASRLAGTGTYGQYF.

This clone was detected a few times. The CDR3, as DNA: TGTGCCAGCAGTCTAGACAGAAACACCGGGGAGCTGTTTTTT. Protein sequence: CASSLDRNTGELFF. The chain combines TRBV6-6 with TRBJ2-2, with a tentative D call TRBD1 (5 bases). CDR1 and CDR2 from the germline V gene are MNHNY and SVGAGI (reference sequence). The CDR3 runs to 14 residues. V was shortened by 5 bases and J by 2 bases, with 9 bases between the two germline ends.

The CDR3 here is CASSVKGPTSTYEQYF. The CDR3 nucleotides are TGTGCCAGCAGCGTCAAGGGGCCCACTAGCACCTACGAGCAGTACTTC. The chain carries TRBV7-3 and TRBJ2-7; TRBD2 is a possible D gene (6 bases). The CDR3 length is 16 residues. V lost 5 bases, J lost 2 bases, and 19 bases lay in between. Per germline, CDR1 SGHTA and CDR2 FQGTGA.

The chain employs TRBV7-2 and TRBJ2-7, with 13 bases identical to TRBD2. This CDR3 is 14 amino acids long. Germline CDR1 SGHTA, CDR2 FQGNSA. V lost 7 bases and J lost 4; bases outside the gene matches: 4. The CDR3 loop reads CASTRTSGGYEQYF. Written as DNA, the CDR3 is TGTGCCAGCACCCGGACTAGCGGGGGATACGAGCAGTACTTC.

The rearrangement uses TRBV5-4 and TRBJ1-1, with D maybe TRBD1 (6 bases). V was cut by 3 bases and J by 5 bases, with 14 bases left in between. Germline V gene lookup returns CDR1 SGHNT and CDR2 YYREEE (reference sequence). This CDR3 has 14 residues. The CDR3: CASSYKGGGTEAFF. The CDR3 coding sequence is TGTGCCAGCAGCTACAAGGGGGGGGGAACTGAAGCTTTCTTT.

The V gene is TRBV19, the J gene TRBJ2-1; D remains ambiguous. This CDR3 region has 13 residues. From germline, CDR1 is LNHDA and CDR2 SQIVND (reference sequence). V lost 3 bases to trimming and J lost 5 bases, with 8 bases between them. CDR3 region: CASSILVNNEQFF. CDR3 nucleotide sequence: TGTGCCAGTAGTATTTTAGTCAACAATGAGCAGTTCTTC.

CDR3 protein: CASRLQGAGNTIYF. Here the CDR3 DNA reads TGTGCCAGCAGACTACAGGGAGCTGGAAACACCATATATTTT. The gene calls are TRBV28 and TRBJ1-3; perhaps TRBD1 as D (6 bases). Germline V gene sequence: CDR1 MDHEN, CDR2 SYDVKM. This CDR3 has 14 amino acids. V gave up 6 bases and J gave up 2 bases, with 11 bases separating them.

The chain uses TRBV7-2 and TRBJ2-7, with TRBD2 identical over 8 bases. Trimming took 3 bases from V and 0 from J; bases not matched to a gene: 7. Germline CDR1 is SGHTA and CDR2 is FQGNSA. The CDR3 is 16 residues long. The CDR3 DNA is TGTGCCAGCAGCTTCCGGGGGGGGGTGAGCTCCTACGAGCAGTACTTC. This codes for CASSFRGGVSSYEQYF.

DNA of the CDR3: TGCGCCAGCAGCCAAGATTCACAGGGTCTCGCCTACGAGCAGTACTTC. It yields the protein CASSQDSQGLAYEQYF. The rearrangement joins TRBV4-3 to TRBJ2-7; possibly TRBD1 for D (6 bases). The CDR3 consists of 16 residues. The germline gives CDR1 LGHNA, CDR2 YSLEER. Trimming cost V 0 bases and J 2 bases, with 14 bases left between them.

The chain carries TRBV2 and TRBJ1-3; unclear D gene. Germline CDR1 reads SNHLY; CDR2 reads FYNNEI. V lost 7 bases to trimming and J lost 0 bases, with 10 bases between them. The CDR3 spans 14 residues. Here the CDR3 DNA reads TGTGCCAGCAAACTAGACCACTCTGGAAACACCATATATTTT. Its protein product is CASKLDHSGNTIYF. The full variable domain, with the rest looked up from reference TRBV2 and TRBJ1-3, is EPEVTQTPSHQVTQMGQEVILRCVPISNHLYFYWYRQILGQKVEFLVSFYNNEISEKSEIFDDQFSVERPDGSNFTLKIRSTKLEDSAMYFCASKLDHSGNTIYFGEGSWLTVV.

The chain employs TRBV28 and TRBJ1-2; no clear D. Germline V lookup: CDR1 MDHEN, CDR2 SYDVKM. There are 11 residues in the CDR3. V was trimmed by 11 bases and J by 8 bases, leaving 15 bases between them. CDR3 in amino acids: CAGLTVGGYTF. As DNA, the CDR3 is TGTGCCGGACTTACAGTAGGAGGCTACACCTTC.

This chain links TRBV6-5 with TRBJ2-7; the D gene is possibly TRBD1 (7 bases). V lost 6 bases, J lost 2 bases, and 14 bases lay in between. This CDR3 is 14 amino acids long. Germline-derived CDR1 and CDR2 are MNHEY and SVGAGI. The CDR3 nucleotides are TGTGCCAGCAGGCGGGCAGGGGGGACCTACGAGCAGTACTTC. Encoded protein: CASRRAGGTYEQYF.

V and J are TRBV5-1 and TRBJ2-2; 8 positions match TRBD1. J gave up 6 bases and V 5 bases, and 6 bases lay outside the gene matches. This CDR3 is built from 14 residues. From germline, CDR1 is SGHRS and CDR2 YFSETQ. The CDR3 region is CASRATGVAGELFF. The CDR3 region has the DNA TGCGCCAGCAGGGCGACAGGGGTCGCCGGGGAGCTGTTTTTT.

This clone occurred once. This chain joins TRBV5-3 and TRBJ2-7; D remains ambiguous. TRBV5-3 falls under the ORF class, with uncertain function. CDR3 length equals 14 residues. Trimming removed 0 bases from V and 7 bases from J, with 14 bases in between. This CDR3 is CARSLDDRVQEQYF. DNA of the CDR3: TGTGCCAGAAGCTTGGATGACCGGGTCCAAGAGCAGTACTTC.

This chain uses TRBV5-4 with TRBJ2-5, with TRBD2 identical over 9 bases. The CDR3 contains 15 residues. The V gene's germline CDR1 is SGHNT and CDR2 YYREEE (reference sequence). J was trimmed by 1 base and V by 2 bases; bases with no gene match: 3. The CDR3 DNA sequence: TGTGCCAGCAGCTTAAGCGGGGGGACCCAAGAGACCCAGTACTTC. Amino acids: CASSLSGGTQETQYF. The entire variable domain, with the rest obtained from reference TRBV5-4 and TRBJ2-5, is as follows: ETGVTQSPTHLIKTRGQQVTLRCSSQSGHNTVSWYQQALGQGPQFIFQYYREEENGRGNFPPRFSGLQFPNYSSELNVNALELDDSALYLCASSLSGGTQETQYFGPGTRLLVL.

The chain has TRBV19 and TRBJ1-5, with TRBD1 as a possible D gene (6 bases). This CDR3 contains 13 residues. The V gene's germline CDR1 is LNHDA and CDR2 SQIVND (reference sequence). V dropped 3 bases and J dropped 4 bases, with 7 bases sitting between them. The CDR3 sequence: CASSMDSNQPQHF. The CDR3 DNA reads TGTGCCAGTAGTATGGACAGTAATCAGCCCCAGCATTTT.

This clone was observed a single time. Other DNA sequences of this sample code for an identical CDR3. This CDR3 is CGCGTGDGLGPGELFF. Written as DNA, the CDR3 is TGTGGATGCGGGACAGGGGACGGATTGGGACCCGGGGAGCTGTTTTTT. The chain has TRBV10-3 and TRBJ2-2; TRBD1 aligns across 10 bases. Per germline, CDR1 ENHRY and CDR2 SYGVKD. The CDR3 sequence is 16 residues long.

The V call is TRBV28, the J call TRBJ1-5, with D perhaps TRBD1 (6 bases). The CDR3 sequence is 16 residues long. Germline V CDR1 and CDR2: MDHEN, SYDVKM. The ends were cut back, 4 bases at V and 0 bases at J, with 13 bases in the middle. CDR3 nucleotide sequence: TGTGCCAGCAGTTATGGACAGCCCTATAGCAATCAGCCCCAGCATTTT. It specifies CASSYGQPYSNQPQHF.

CDR3 in amino acids: CASSLTREQYF. Here the CDR3 DNA reads TGTGCCAGCAGCTTAACGAGGGAGCAGTACTTC. J is TRBJ2-7 and V is TRBV7-2; D remains unclear. This CDR3 spans 11 amino acids. V lost 2 bases to trimming and J lost 7 bases, with 6 bases between them. The germline V gene encodes CDR1 SGHTA and CDR2 FQGNSA.

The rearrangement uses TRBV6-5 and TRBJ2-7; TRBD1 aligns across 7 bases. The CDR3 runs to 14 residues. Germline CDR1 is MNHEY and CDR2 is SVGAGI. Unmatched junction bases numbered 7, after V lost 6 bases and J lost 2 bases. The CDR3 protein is CASREDGTAYEQYF. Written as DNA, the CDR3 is TGTGCCAGCAGAGAAGACGGGACAGCCTACGAGCAGTACTTC.